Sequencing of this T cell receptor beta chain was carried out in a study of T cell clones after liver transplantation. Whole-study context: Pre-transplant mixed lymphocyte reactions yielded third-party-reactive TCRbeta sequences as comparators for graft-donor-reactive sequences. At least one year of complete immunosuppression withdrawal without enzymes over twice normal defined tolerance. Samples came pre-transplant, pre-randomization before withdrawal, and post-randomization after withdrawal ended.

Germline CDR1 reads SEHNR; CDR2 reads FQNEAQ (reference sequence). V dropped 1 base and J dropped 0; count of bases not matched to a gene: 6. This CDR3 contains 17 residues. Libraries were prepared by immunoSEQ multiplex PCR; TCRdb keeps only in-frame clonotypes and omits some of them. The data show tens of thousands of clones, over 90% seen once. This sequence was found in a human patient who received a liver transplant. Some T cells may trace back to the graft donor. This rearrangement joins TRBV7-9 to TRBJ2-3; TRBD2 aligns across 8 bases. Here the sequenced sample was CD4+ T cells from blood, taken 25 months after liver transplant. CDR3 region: CASSLGPREVSTDTQYF. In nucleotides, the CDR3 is TGTGCCAGCAGCTTAGGGCCGCGGGAGGTGAGCACAGATACGCAGTATTTT.